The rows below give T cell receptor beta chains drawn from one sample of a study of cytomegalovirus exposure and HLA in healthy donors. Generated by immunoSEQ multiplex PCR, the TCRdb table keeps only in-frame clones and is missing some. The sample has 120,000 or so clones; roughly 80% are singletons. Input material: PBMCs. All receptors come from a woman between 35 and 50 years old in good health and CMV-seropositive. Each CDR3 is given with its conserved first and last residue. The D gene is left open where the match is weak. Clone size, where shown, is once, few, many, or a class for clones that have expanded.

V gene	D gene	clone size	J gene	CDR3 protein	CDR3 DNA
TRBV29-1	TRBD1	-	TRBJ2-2	CSVETGTATGELFF	TGCAGCGTTGAGACCGGGACAGCCACCGGGGAGCTGTTTTTT
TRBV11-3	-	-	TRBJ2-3	CASSLELPGSTDTQYF	TGTGCCAGCAGCTTAGAATTGCCGGGTTCCACAGATACGCAGTATTTT
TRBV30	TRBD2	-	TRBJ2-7	CAWSLSSGSEYEQYF	TGTGCCTGGAGCCTCTCTAGCGGGAGCGAATACGAGCAGTACTTC
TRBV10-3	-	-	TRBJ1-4	CATQRGTNEKLFF	TGTGCCACCCAACGGGGAACTAATGAAAAACTGTTTTTT
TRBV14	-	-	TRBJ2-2	CASSQDLGLNTGELFF	TGTGCCAGCAGCCAAGACCTGGGCTTAAACACCGGGGAGCTGTTTTTT
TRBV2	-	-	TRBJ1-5	CASSSTNQPQHF	TGTGCCAGCAGCAGTACCAATCAGCCCCAGCATTTT
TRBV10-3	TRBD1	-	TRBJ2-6	CAISGTGATGANVLTF	TGTGCCATCAGTGGGACAGGGGCTACAGGGGCCAACGTCCTGACTTTC
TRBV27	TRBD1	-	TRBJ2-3	CASSFRRTGSTDTQYF	TGTGCCAGCAGTTTCCGCCGGACAGGCAGCACAGATACGCAGTATTTT
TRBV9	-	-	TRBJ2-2	CASSVDGPGTGELFF	TGTGCCAGCAGCGTAGACGGCCCAGGGACCGGGGAGCTGTTTTTT
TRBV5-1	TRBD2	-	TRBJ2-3	CASSLGAGGPSTDTQYF	TGCGCCAGCAGCTTAGGAGCGGGAGGGCCGAGCACAGATACGCAGTATTTT
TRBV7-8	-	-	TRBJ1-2	CASSLGTGNYGYTF	TGTGCCAGCAGCTTAGGTACAGGGAACTATGGCTACACCTTC
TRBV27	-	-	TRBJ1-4	CASSLSGGKLFF	TGTGCCAGCAGTTTATCAGGGGGAAAACTGTTTTTT
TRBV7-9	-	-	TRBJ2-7	CASSLGAGTREQYF	TGTGCCAGCAGCTTAGGGGCCGGGACTCGCGAGCAGTACTTC
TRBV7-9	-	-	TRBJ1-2	CSSSSGDGYTF	TGTTCCAGCAGCTCCGGGGATGGCTACACCTTC
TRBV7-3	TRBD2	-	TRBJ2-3	CASSPSWTSGSTQYF	TGTGCCAGCAGCCCGTCTTGGACTAGCGGGAGTACGCAGTATTTT
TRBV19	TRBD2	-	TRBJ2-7	CASKTSGSSYEQYF	TGTGCCAGTAAGACTAGCGGGTCTTCCTACGAGCAGTACTTC
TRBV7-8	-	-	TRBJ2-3	CASSLDSGWGTDTQYF	TGTGCCAGCAGCTTAGATTCAGGGTGGGGAACAGATACGCAGTATTTT
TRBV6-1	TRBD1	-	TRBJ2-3	CASEQGVIDTQYF	TGTGCCAGTGAGCAGGGGGTCATAGATACGCAGTATTTT
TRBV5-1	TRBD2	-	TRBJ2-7	CASSLGLAGDEQYF	TGCGCCAGCAGCTTGGGACTAGCGGGAGACGAGCAGTACTTC
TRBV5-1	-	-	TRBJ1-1	CASSIGTGTEAFF	TGCGCCAGCAGTATCGGAACGGGCACTGAAGCTTTCTTT
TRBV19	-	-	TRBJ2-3	CASRGLDTDTQYF	TGTGCCAGTCGGGGACTCGACACAGATACGCAGTATTTT
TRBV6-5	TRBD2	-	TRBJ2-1	CASSSPASGSDEQFF	TGTGCCAGCAGCTCCCCAGCTAGCGGGAGTGATGAGCAGTTCTTC
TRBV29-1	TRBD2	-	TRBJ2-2	CSVARTSVNTGELFF	TGCAGCGTTGCAAGGACTAGCGTGAACACCGGGGAGCTGTTTTTT
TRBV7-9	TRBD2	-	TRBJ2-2	CASSLLAGYGELFF	TGTGCCAGCAGCTTACTAGCGGGTTATGGGGAGCTGTTTTTT
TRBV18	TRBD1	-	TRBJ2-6	CASSERGTASANVLTF	TGTGCCAGCTCGGAGAGAGGGACAGCGTCCGCCAACGTCCTGACTTTC
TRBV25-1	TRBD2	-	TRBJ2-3	CASSEFRAGGTDTQYF	TGTGCCAGCAGTGAATTTAGAGCGGGAGGTACAGATACGCAGTATTTT
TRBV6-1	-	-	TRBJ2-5	CASSALETQYF	TGTGCCAGCAGTGCGTTGGAGACCCAGTACTTC
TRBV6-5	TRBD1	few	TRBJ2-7	CASSYSWTGIHEQYF	TGTGCCAGCAGTTACTCCTGGACAGGGATCCACGAGCAGTACTTC
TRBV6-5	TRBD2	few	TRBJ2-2	CATKGTSGSIGELFF	TGTGCCACCAAAGGAACTAGCGGGAGTATCGGGGAGCTGTTTTTT
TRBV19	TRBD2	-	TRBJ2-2	CASSNPRAGGPVGELFF	TGTGCCAGTAGTAACCCCAGGGCGGGAGGTCCGGTCGGGGAGCTGTTTTTT
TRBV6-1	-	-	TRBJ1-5	CASSEGGSGNQPQHF	TGTGCCAGCAGTGAAGGGGGTAGCGGCAATCAGCCCCAGCATTTT
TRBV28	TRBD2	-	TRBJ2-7	CASRPAGGSYEQYF	TGTGCCAGCAGACCAGCGGGAGGGTCTTACGAGCAGTACTTC
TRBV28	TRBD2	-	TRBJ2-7	CASSPRGLAGDYEQYF	TGTGCCAGCAGTCCTCGAGGACTAGCGGGAGACTACGAGCAGTACTTC
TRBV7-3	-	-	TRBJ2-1	CASSLSGSYNEQFF	TGTGCCAGCAGCTTAAGCGGCTCCTACAATGAGCAGTTCTTC
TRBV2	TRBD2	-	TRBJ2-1	CASRTTSLSYNEQFF	TGTGCCAGCAGAACGACTAGCCTAAGTTACAATGAGCAGTTCTTC
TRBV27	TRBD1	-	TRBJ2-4	CASSLWGLDRAPGGGGNIQYF	TGTGCCAGCAGTTTATGGGGTCTGGACAGGGCCCCGGGCGGTGGAGGAAACATTCAGTACTTC
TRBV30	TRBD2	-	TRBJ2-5	CAWSEETSFETQYF	TGTGCCTGGAGTGAGGAGACTAGCTTCGAGACCCAGTACTTC
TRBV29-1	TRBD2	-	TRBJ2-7	CSVEGTSGRSYEQYF	TGCAGCGTTGAGGGGACTAGCGGGAGGTCCTACGAGCAGTACTTC
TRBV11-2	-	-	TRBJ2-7	CASSLAGYGYEQYF	TGTGCCAGCAGCTTAGCAGGGTACGGGTACGAGCAGTACTTC
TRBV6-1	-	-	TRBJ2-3	CASSEGHPQGDTQYF	TGTGCCAGCAGTGAGGGACACCCCCAAGGAGATACGCAGTATTTT
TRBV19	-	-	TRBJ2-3	CASSIDRSAGFGTDTQYF	TGTGCCAGTAGTATAGATCGATCAGCAGGCTTCGGCACAGATACGCAGTATTTT
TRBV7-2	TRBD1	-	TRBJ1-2	CASSSDRGKQNYGYTF	TGTGCCAGCAGCTCGGACAGGGGAAAACAAAACTATGGCTACACCTTC
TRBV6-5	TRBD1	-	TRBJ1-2	CASSYQTGDYTF	TGTGCCAGCAGTTACCAGACAGGGGACTACACCTTC
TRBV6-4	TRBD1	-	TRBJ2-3	CASTRTGSITDTQYF	TGTGCCTCCACCCGGACAGGGAGTATTACAGATACGCAGTATTTT
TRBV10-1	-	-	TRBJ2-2	CASSEFGTTGELFF	TGCGCCAGCAGCGAATTTGGGACAACCGGGGAGCTGTTTTTT
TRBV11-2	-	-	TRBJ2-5	CASRNRETQYF	TGTGCCAGCAGAAACCGGGAGACCCAGTACTTC
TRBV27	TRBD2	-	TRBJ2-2	CASSLASGMAGELFF	TGTGCCAGCAGTTTAGCTAGCGGGATGGCCGGGGAGCTGTTTTTT
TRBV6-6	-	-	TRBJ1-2	CASSYLTGTNYGYTF	TGTGCCAGCAGTTACTTAACGGGAACTAACTATGGCTACACCTTC
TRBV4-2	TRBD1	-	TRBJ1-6	CASSREDREFNSPLHF	TGTGCCAGCAGCCGAGAAGACAGGGAATTTAATTCACCCCTCCACTTT
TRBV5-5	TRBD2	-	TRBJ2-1	CASSLALAGGPVEQFF	TGTGCCAGCAGCTTGGCACTAGCGGGAGGGCCGGTAGAGCAGTTCTTC
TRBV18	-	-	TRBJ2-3	CASSPKDTVWYF	TGTGCCAGCTCACCGAAAGACACGGTTTGGTATTTT
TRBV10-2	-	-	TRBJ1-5	CASSESGGSNQPQHF	TGCGCCAGCAGTGAGTCGGGGGGGAGCAATCAGCCCCAGCATTTT
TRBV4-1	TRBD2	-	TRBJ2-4	CASSPGLAGGGLAKNIQYF	TGCGCCAGCAGCCCCGGACTAGCGGGAGGTGGGCTAGCCAAAAACATTCAGTACTTC